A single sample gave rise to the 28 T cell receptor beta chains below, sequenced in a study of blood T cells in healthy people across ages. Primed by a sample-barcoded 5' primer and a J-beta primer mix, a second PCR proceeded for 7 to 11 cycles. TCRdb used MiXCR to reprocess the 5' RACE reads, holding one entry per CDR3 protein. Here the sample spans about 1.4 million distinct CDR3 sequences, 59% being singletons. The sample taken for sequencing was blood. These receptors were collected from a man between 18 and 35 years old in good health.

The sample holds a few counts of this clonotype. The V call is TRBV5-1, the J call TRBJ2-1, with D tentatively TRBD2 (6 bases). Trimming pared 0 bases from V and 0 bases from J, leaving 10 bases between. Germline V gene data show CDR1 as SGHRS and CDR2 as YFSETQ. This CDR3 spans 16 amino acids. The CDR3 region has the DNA TGCGCCAGCAGCTTGGGCGGGAAGAGCTCCTACAATGAGCAGTTCTTC. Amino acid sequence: CASSLGGKSSYNEQFF.

CDR3 nucleotide sequence: TGCGCCAGCAGCCACCAGACGGATACGCAGTATTTT. Its protein is CASSHQTDTQYF. The rearrangement links TRBV5-1 to TRBJ2-3; no reliable D call. Germline lookup yields CDR1 SGHRS and CDR2 YFSETQ. The CDR3 covers 12 residues. V lost 4 bases and J 6 bases, leaving 9 bases between the germline ends.

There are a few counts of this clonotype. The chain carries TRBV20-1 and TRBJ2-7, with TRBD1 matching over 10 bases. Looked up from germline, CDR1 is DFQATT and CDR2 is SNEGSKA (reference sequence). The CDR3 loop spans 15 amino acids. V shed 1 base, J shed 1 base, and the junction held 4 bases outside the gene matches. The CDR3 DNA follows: TGCAGTGCTAGAGGCGGGACAGGGGTTTCCTACGAGCAGTACTTC. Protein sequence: CSARGGTGVSYEQYF.

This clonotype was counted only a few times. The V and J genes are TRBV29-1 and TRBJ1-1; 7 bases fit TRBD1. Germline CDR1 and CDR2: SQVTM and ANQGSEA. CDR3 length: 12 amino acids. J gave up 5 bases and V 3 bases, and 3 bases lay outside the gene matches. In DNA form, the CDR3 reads TGCAGCGTTGACCCAGGGGGTACTGAAGCTTTCTTT. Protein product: CSVDPGGTEAFF.

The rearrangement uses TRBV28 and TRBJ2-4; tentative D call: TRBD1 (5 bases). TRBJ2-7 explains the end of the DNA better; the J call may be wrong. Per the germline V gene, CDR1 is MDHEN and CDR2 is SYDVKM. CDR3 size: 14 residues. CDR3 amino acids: CASRGAYFTGEQYF. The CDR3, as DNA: TGTGCCAGCAGAGGGGCCTATTTTACCGGCGAGCAGTACTTC.

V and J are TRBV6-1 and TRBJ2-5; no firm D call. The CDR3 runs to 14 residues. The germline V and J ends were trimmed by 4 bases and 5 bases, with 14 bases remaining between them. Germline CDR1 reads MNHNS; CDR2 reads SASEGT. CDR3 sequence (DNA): TGTGCCAGCAGTGGAGGTAGCTGGGCGGAGACCCAGTACTTC. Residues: CASSGGSWAETQYF.

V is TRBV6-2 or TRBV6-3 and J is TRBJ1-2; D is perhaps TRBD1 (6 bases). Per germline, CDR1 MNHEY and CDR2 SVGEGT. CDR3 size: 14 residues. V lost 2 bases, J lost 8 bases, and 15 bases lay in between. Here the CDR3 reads CASSYRGEASGYTF. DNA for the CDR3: TGTGCCAGCAGTTACAGGGGGGAGGCATCGGGCTACACCTTC.

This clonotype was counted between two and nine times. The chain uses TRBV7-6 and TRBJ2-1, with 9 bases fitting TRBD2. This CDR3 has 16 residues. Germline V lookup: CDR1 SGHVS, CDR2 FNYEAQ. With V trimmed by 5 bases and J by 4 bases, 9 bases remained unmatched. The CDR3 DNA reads TGTGCCAGCAGCACCCCGGGTAGCGGGAGTTACAATGAGCAGTTCTTC. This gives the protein CASSTPGSGSYNEQFF.

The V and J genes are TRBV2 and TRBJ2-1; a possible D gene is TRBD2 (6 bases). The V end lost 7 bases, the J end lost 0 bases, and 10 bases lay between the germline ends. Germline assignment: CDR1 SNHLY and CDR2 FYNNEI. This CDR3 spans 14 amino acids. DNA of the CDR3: TGTGCCAGCACCGGACTAATCTCCTACAATGAGCAGTTCTTC. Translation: CASTGLISYNEQFF.

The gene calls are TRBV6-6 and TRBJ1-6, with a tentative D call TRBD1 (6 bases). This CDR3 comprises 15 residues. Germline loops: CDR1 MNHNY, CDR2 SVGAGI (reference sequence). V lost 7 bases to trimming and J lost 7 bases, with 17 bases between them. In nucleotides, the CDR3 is TGTGCCAGCACTGAGACCGGGACACAAAATTCACCCCTCCACTTT. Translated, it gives CASTETGTQNSPLHF.

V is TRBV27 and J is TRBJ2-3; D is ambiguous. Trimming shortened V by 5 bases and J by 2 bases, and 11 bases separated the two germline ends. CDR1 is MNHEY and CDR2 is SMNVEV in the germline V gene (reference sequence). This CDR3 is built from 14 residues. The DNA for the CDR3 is TGTGCCAGCAGTGTTGCGAGGTCCACAGATACGCAGTATTTT. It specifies CASSVARSTDTQYF.

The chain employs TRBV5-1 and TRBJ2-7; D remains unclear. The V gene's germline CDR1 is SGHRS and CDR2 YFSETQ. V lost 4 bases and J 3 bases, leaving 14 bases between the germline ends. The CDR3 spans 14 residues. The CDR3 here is CASSSGASFYEQYF. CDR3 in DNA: TGCGCCAGCAGCAGTGGTGCCAGTTTCTACGAGCAGTACTTC.

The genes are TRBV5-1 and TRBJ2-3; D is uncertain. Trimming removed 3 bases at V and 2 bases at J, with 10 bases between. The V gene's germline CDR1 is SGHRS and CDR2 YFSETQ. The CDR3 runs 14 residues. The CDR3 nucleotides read TGCGCCAGCAGCTCTCTTAGGGCCACAGATACGCAGTATTTT. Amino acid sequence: CASSSLRATDTQYF.

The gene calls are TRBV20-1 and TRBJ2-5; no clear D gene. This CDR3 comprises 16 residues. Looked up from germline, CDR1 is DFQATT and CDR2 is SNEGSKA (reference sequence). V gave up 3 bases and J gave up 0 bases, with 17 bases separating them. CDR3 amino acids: CSARLPITTYQETQYF. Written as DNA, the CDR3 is TGCAGTGCTAGGCTGCCGATAACTACGTACCAAGAGACCCAGTACTTC.

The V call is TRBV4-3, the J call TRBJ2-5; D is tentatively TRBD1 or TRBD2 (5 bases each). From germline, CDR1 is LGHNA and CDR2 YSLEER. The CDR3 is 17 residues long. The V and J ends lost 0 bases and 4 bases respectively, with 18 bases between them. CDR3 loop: CASSQDIRASGTETQYF. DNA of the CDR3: TGCGCCAGCAGCCAAGATATCAGGGCAAGCGGAACAGAGACCCAGTACTTC.

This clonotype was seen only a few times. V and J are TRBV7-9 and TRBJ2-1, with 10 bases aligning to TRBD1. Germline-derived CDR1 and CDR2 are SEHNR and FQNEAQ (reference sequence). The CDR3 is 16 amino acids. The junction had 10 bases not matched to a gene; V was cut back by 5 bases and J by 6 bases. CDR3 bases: TGTGCCAGCAGCACCCTAGACAGGGGGCGCGGCAATGAGCAGTTCTTC. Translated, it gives CASSTLDRGRGNEQFF.

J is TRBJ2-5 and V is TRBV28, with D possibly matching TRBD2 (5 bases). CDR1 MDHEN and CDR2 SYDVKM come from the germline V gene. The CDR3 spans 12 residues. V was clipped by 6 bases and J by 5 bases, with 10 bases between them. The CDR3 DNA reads TGTGCCAGCAGGTTAAGAGGGGAGACCCAGTACTTC. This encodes CASRLRGETQYF.

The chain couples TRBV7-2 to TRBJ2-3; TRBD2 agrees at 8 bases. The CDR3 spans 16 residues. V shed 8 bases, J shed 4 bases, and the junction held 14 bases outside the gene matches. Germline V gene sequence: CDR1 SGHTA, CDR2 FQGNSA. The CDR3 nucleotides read TGTGCCAGCCAAGATAGGTCGGGAGGGATCGCAGATACGCAGTATTTT. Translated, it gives CASQDRSGGIADTQYF.

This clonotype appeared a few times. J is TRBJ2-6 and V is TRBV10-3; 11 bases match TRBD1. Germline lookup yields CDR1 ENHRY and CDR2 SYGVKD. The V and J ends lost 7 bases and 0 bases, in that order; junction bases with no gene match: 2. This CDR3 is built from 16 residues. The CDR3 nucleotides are TGTGCCATCACGGGGACAGGGGGCTCTGGGGCCAACGTCCTGACTTTC. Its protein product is CAITGTGGSGANVLTF.

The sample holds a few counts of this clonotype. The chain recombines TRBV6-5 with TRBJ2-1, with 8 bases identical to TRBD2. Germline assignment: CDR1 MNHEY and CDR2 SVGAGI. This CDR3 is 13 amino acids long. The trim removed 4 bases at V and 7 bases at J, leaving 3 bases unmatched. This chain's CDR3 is CASSWGLDNEQFF. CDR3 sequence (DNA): TGTGCCAGCAGTTGGGGACTAGATAATGAGCAGTTCTTC.

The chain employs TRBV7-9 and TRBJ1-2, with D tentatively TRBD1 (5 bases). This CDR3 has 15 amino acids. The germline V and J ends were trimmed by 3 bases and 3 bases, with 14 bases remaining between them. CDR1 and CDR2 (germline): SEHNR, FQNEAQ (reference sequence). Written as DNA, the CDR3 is TGTGCCAGCAGCTTCGTTGGGGGAGCGGACTATGGCTACACCTTC. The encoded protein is CASSFVGGADYGYTF.

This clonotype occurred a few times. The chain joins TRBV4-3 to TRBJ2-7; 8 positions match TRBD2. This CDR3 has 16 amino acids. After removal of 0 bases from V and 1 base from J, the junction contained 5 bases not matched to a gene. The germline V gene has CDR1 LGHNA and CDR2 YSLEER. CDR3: CASSQDYTSGSYEQYF. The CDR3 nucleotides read TGCGCCAGCAGCCAAGATTACACTAGCGGATCCTACGAGCAGTACTTC.

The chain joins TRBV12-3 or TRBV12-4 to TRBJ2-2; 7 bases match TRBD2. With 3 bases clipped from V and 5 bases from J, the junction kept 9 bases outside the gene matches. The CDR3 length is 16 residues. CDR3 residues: CASSLAGRKGTGELFF. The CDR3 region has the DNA TGTGCCAGCAGTTTGGCCGGGAGGAAGGGGACCGGGGAGCTGTTTTTT.

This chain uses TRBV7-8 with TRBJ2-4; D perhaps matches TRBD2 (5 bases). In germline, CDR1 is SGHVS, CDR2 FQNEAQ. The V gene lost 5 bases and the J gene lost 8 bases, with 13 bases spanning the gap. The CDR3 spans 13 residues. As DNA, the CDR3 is TGTGCCAGCAGCGTAGTTAACGGGGACATTCAGTACTTC. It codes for CASSVVNGDIQYF. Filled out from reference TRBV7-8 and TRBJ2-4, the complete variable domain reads GAGVSQSPRYKVAKRGQDVALRCDPISGHVSLFWYQQALGQGPEFLTYFQNEAQLDKSGLPSDRFFAERPEGSVSTLKIQRTQQEDSAVYLCASSVVNGDIQYFGAGTRLSVL.

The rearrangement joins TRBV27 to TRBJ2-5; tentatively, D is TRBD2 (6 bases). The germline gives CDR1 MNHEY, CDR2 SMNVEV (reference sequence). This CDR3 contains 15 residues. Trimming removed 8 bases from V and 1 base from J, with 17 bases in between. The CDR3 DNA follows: TGTGCCAGCGCAAGGCGCGGGAATGGCCAAGAGACCCAGTACTTC. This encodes CASARRGNGQETQYF.

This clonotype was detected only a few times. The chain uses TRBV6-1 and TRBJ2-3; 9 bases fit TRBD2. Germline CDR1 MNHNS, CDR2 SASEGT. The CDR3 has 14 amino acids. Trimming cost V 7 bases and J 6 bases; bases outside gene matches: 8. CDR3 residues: CASMRSGGSDTQYF. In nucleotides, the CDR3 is TGTGCCAGCATGCGGAGCGGGGGGTCGGATACGCAGTATTTT.

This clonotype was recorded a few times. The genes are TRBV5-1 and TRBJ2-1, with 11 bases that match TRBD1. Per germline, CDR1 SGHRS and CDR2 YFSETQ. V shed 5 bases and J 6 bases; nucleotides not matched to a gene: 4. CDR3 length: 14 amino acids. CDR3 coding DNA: TGCGCCAGCAGAGGGGACAGGGGGTTCAATGAGCAGTTCTTC. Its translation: CASRGDRGFNEQFF.

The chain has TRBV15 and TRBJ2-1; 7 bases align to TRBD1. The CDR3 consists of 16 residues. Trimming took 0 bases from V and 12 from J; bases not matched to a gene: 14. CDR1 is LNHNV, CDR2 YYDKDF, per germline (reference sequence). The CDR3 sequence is CATSRDSGGGSMRQFF. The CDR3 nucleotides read TGTGCCACCAGCAGAGATTCAGGGGGTGGTAGCATGAGGCAGTTCTTC. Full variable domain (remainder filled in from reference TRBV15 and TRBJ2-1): DAMVIQNPRYQVTQFGKPVTLSCSQTLNHNVMYWYQQKSSQAPKLLFHYYDKDFNNEADTPDNFQSRRPNTSFCFLDIRSPGLGDTAMYLCATSRDSGGGSMRQFFGPGTRLTVL.